Each of the 32 T cell receptor beta chains below was sequenced from the same sample in a study of preoperative IRX-2 immunotherapy in early breast cancer. Treatment given: preoperative locoregional IRX-2 cytokine immunotherapy. Sequencing was performed with immunoSEQ multiplex PCR; in TCRdb, only in-frame clones are kept and a portion is missing. Of 25,000 to 35,000 clones in the sample, 70% to 85% were seen once. The biological material was taken from a patient treated with IRX-2 immunotherapy. Receptors were obtained from a human donor with breast cancer.

CDR3 region: CASSQDLPGSGNEQFF. The DNA for the CDR3 is TGTGCCAGCAGCCAAGATCTCCCAGGGTCTGGCAATGAGCAGTTCTTC. The rearrangement uses TRBV14 and TRBJ2-1, with D tentatively TRBD1 (5 bases). This CDR3 has 16 residues. Trimming stripped 0 bases from V and 6 bases from J, with 15 bases between. In germline, CDR1 is SGHDN, CDR2 FVKESK.

V usage is TRBV18 and J usage is TRBJ2-2; D is possibly TRBD2 (5 bases). CDR1 KGHSH and CDR2 LQKENI come from the germline V gene. The CDR3 sequence is 18 residues long. For the CDR3, the DNA is TGTGCGAGTCAACCAGCTCAATCTATAAGAGGGTCCACCGGGGAGCTGTTTTTT. It is translated as CASQPAQSIRGSTGELFF.

This clone showed up just a few times. The gene calls are TRBV7-1 and TRBJ1-2; unclear D gene. TRBV7-1 is filed as an ORF, its function uncertain. The V and J ends lost 6 bases and 4 bases respectively, with 15 bases between them. This CDR3 is 14 amino acids long. CDR3 protein: CASSTSIGPYGYTF. CDR3 bases: TGTGCCAGCAGTACTTCTATAGGGCCCTATGGCTACACCTTC.

The chain links TRBV15 to TRBJ2-3; a weak D match, TRBD2 (6 bases). V was cut by 3 bases and J by 2 bases, with 15 bases left in between. Germline-derived CDR1 and CDR2 are LNHNV and YYDKDF (reference sequence). The CDR3 contains 16 residues. This CDR3 reads CATSRWDGRDTDTQYF. CDR3 sequence (DNA): TGTGCCACCAGCAGGTGGGACGGGCGGGACACAGATACGCAGTATTTT.

V is TRBV28 and J is TRBJ1-2; the D gene is possibly TRBD1 (5 bases). Germline V lookup: CDR1 MDHEN, CDR2 SYDVKM. The CDR3 length is 13 residues. Deletions cut 4 bases from V and 4 bases from J, with 10 bases between. The CDR3 spells CASSSPGLYGYTF. Written as DNA, the CDR3 is TGTGCCAGCAGTTCACCGGGACTCTATGGCTACACCTTC.

The J gene is TRBJ2-7, the V gene TRBV15; 9 positions agree with TRBD2. The CDR3 runs 17 residues. Trimming cost V 3 bases and J 0 bases; bases outside gene matches: 9. CDR1 is LNHNV and CDR2 is YYDKDF in the germline V gene (reference sequence). CDR3 region: CATSRGRLADSSYEQYF. In DNA form, the CDR3 reads TGTGCCACCAGCAGGGGGAGACTAGCGGATAGCTCCTACGAGCAGTACTTC.

V usage is TRBV7-1 and J usage is TRBJ1-6; TRBD1 might be the D (6 bases). TRBV7-1 is classed as an ORF, of uncertain function. This CDR3 contains 13 residues. Trimming removed 6 bases at V and 7 bases at J, with 10 bases between. The CDR3 DNA sequence: TGTGCCAGCAGTTCGACAGGAAATTCACCCCTCCACTTT. Protein product: CASSSTGNSPLHF.

The rearrangement links TRBV7-1 to TRBJ2-7, with D possibly matching TRBD2 (6 bases). TRBV7-1 is an ORF, and what it does is uncertain. The CDR3 is 14 residues long. Trimming took 4 bases from V and 4 from J, leaving 14 bases between them. This CDR3 is CASSLGGPGYEQYF. The CDR3 coding sequence is TGTGCCAGCAGCTTAGGAGGGCCAGGGTACGAGCAGTACTTC.

V usage is TRBV6-8 and J usage is TRBJ1-5; D is undetermined. This CDR3 contains 15 residues. V was shortened by 5 bases and J by 5 bases, with 16 bases between the two germline ends. The V gene's germline CDR1 is MNHGY and CDR2 SAAAGT. The CDR3 DNA reads as TGTGCCAGCAGTGGGAGGACGGACCGATATCAGCCCCAGCATTTT. Its translation is CASSGRTDRYQPQHF.

The J gene is TRBJ2-5, the V gene TRBV14, with 10 positions matching TRBD2. CDR1 and CDR2 (germline): SGHDN, FVKESK. V shed 6 bases and J 5 bases; nucleotides not matched to a gene: 9. CDR3 size: 15 residues. For the CDR3, the DNA is TGTGCCAGCAGTTTCAGCGGGGGGGCCGGGGAGACCCAGTACTTC. Translating it yields CASSFSGGAGETQYF.

The gene calls are TRBV6-8 and TRBJ2-2; 7 bases are shared with TRBD1. V was pared by 7 bases and J by 1 base, with 3 bases of the junction left unmatched. This CDR3 comprises 14 residues. Germline CDR1 is MNHGY and CDR2 is SAAAGT. This CDR3 is CASIRTGNTGELFF. The CDR3 DNA follows: TGTGCCAGCATTCGGACAGGGAACACCGGGGAGCTGTTTTTT.

This clone was detected only a few times. The J gene is TRBJ1-6, the V gene TRBV29-1, with 8 bases matching TRBD1. This CDR3 comprises 13 residues. After removal of 5 bases from V and 7 bases from J, the junction contained 4 bases not matched to a gene. From germline, CDR1 is SQVTM and CDR2 ANQGSEA. In nucleotides, the CDR3 is TGCAGCGTTCGGAGGGACAGGAATTCACCCCTCCACTTT. Residues: CSVRRDRNSPLHF.

The V and J genes are TRBV6-8 and TRBJ2-2; possible D gene TRBD2, 5 bases. CDR3 length equals 14 residues. CDR1 is MNHGY and CDR2 is SAAAGT in the germline V gene. With 6 bases removed from V and 1 base from J, the gap between germline ends came to 9 bases. This CDR3 reads CASSRAENTGELFF. CDR3 coding DNA: TGTGCCAGCAGCCGAGCGGAGAACACCGGGGAGCTGTTTTTT.

The chain recombines TRBV6-8 with TRBJ1-5; D may be TRBD1 (6 bases). This CDR3 is 15 amino acids long. Trimming stripped 8 bases from V and 7 bases from J, with 21 bases between. The germline gives CDR1 MNHGY, CDR2 SAAAGT. The DNA for the CDR3 is TGTGCCAGCGGCCAGCCCGGACAGCGTGGACAGCCCCAGCATTTT. It codes for CASGQPGQRGQPQHF.

This rearrangement joins TRBV6-1 to TRBJ2-1, with unresolved D. CDR3 size: 15 residues. Germline V gene data show CDR1 as MNHNS and CDR2 as SASEGT. V lost 1 base, J lost 7 bases, and 14 bases lay in between. The CDR3 nucleotides are TGTGCCAGCAGTGAAGGGTCGGCAGGCTGGAATGAGCAGTTCTTC. This gives the protein CASSEGSAGWNEQFF.

The chain couples TRBV7-1 to TRBJ1-2; 7 positions match TRBD1. TRBV7-1 is treated as an ORF (open reading frame) with a function not yet certain. V was clipped by 4 bases and J by 7 bases; unmatched bases: 12. The CDR3 runs 15 residues. CDR3 DNA sequence: TGTGCCAGCAGCTTCAGACAGGGCGGGCTTTTTGGCTACACCTTC. Amino acid sequence: CASSFRQGGLFGYTF.

The gene calls are TRBV6-4 and TRBJ1-5; a weak D match, TRBD1 (5 bases). Trimming cost V 3 bases and J 8 bases, with 17 bases left between them. The CDR3 is 15 amino acids. Germline values: CDR1 MRHNA, CDR2 SNTAGT. CDR3 DNA: TGTGCCAGCAGTGAAGAGTTATGGGGGGTCGAGCCCCAGCATTTT. Amino acid sequence: CASSEELWGVEPQHF.

The chain recombines TRBV28 with TRBJ1-6, with a possible D match to TRBD1 (5 bases). CDR3 length: 13 residues. Germline assignment: CDR1 MDHEN and CDR2 SYDVKM. V lost 4 bases to trimming and J lost 12 bases, with 13 bases between them. As DNA, the CDR3 is TGTGCCAGCAGTTCGTCTCAGGGAGAACCCCTCCACTTT. Translating it yields CASSSSQGEPLHF.

This clone was counted once. The V call is TRBV15, the J call TRBJ2-1; a possible D gene is TRBD2 (5 bases). Trimming removed 1 base from V and 1 base from J, with 5 bases in between. The CDR3 has 14 amino acids. Germline V gives CDR1 LNHNV, CDR2 YYDKDF (reference sequence). CDR3 region: CATSRGGSYNEQFF. The CDR3 DNA sequence: TGTGCCACCAGCAGAGGAGGGTCCTACAATGAGCAGTTCTTC.

The chain carries TRBV28 and TRBJ1-1, with TRBD1 matching 8 bases. J was trimmed by 3 bases and V by 3 bases; bases with no gene match: 6. Germline V lookup: CDR1 MDHEN, CDR2 SYDVKM. The CDR3 is 15 amino acids. The CDR3 loop is CASSFIGTGDTEAFF. The CDR3 DNA follows: TGTGCCAGCAGTTTTATCGGGACAGGCGACACTGAAGCTTTCTTT.

The J gene is TRBJ1-2, the V gene TRBV29-1, with a possible D match to TRBD1 (5 bases). V dropped 2 bases and J dropped 5 bases, with 18 bases sitting between them. Germline V gene sequence: CDR1 SQVTM, CDR2 ANQGSEA. CDR3 length: 15 residues. CDR3: CSVEKGRGSGYGYTF. The CDR3 DNA sequence: TGCAGCGTTGAAAAGGGTAGGGGAAGTGGGTATGGCTACACCTTC.

The CDR3 nucleotides are TGTGCCAGCAGTTATTCGTCGGCGGGACAAATTGGGGAGACCCAGTACTTC. It codes for CASSYSSAGQIGETQYF. The gene calls are TRBV6-8 and TRBJ2-5, with D tentatively TRBD1 or TRBD2 (6 bases each). The V gene's germline CDR1 is MNHGY and CDR2 SAAAGT. Trimming left V 3 bases short and J 5 bases short, with 22 bases between. This CDR3 is 17 amino acids long.

The genes are TRBV11-3 and TRBJ2-7, with TRBD1 matching 7 bases. The germline gives CDR1 SGHNT, CDR2 YENEEA. V dropped 6 bases and J dropped 3; count of bases not matched to a gene: 14. The CDR3 runs 16 residues. CDR3 sequence reads: CASRGLPGTVSYEQYF. The CDR3 DNA reads as TGTGCCAGCAGAGGGCTCCCCGGGACAGTGAGCTACGAGCAGTACTTC. The full variable domain, completed using reference TRBV11-3 and TRBJ2-7, is EAGVVQSPRYKIIEKKQPVAFWCNPISGHNTLYWYLQNLGQGPELLIRYENEEAVDDSQLPKDRFSAERLKGVDSTLKIQPAELGDSAVYLCASRGLPGTVSYEQYFGPGTRLTVT.

This CDR3 is CASSSSGLSGSETQYF. CDR3 DNA sequence: TGTGCCAGCAGCTCATCAGGGTTGTCGGGGAGTGAGACCCAGTACTTC. This rearrangement joins TRBV11-3 to TRBJ2-5; D may be TRBD1 or TRBD2 (5 bases each). CDR3 size: 16 residues. V was pared by 4 bases and J by 5 bases, with 20 bases between. Germline V gives CDR1 SGHNT, CDR2 YENEEA.

The chain couples TRBV15 to TRBJ1-5; D is uncertain. Germline V gene lookup returns CDR1 LNHNV and CDR2 YYDKDF (reference sequence). The V and J ends lost 1 base and 5 bases respectively, with 12 bases between them. This CDR3 is 15 amino acids long. The CDR3 loop reads CATSRARSADQPQHF. CDR3 coding DNA: TGTGCCACCAGCAGAGCAAGGAGTGCAGATCAGCCCCAGCATTTT.

This chain connects TRBV5-1 to TRBJ2-4; D may match TRBD1 or TRBD2 (6 bases each). Per germline, CDR1 SGHRS and CDR2 YFSETQ. Deletions cut 1 base from V and 0 bases from J, with 11 bases between. CDR3 length: 16 residues. CDR3: CASSLTGAVAKNIQYF. The CDR3 DNA sequence: TGCGCCAGCAGCTTGACGGGGGCTGTAGCCAAAAACATTCAGTACTTC.

J is TRBJ2-3 and V is TRBV5-1; 7 bases fit TRBD1. The V gene's germline CDR1 is SGHRS and CDR2 YFSETQ. V was pared by 6 bases and J by 4 bases, with 8 bases of the junction left unmatched. This CDR3 has 14 residues. CDR3 region: CASNHYRGPDTQYF. The CDR3 DNA follows: TGCGCCAGCAACCATTACAGGGGCCCAGATACGCAGTATTTT.

This sequence joins TRBV6-8 and TRBJ2-7; D possibly corresponds to TRBD2 (5 bases). The length of the CDR3 is 15 residues. The V end lost 2 bases, the J end lost 3 bases, and 14 bases lay between the germline ends. In germline, CDR1 is MNHGY, CDR2 SAAAGT. CDR3 protein: CASSYRPSGNYEQYF. The DNA for the CDR3 is TGTGCCAGCAGTTACCGTCCCTCGGGGAACTACGAGCAGTACTTC.

The chain carries TRBV27 and TRBJ2-7, with D possibly being TRBD1 (6 bases). The CDR3 totals 14 residues. The ends were cut back, 3 bases at V and 7 bases at J, with 16 bases in the middle. Germline V gene data show CDR1 as MNHEY and CDR2 as SMNVEV (reference sequence). The CDR3 reads CASSFYQGDREQYF. In DNA form, the CDR3 reads TGTGCCAGCAGTTTTTATCAGGGAGACAGGGAGCAGTACTTC.

This chain joins TRBV28 and TRBJ1-5; D uncertain. The CDR3 has 13 amino acids. The V end lost 3 bases, the J end lost 5 bases, and 8 bases lay between the germline ends. CDR1 and CDR2 from the germline V gene are MDHEN and SYDVKM. In DNA, the CDR3 is TGTGCCAGCAGTTTCGAGACATATCAGCCCCAGCATTTT. It yields the protein CASSFETYQPQHF.

J is TRBJ1-3 and V is TRBV23-1; TRBD1 is a possible D gene (6 bases). TRBV23-1 is flagged as an ORF with uncertain function. The length of the CDR3 is 19 residues. V lost 6 bases to trimming and J lost 3 bases, with 27 bases between them. The CDR3 here is CASSQERFGGAFSGNTIYF. In DNA form, the CDR3 reads TGCGCCAGCAGCCAAGAACGATTCGGGGGGGCCTTCAGTGGAAACACCATATATTTT.

V is TRBV6-8 and J is TRBJ1-1; the match to TRBD1 covers 7 bases. Germline CDR1 is MNHGY and CDR2 is SAAAGT. The trim removed 10 bases at V and 3 bases at J, leaving 11 bases unmatched. The CDR3 covers 14 residues. CDR3 nucleotides: TGTGCCATCCGGGGCCGACAGGGTTACACTGAAGCTTTCTTT. Translating it yields CAIRGRQGYTEAFF.